The rows below give T cell receptor beta chains drawn from one sample of a study of blood T cell repertoires in COVID-19. The table came from immunoSEQ multiplex PCR; TCRdb's copy has only in-frame clones and leaves some out. The table shows more than 150,000 clones, with nearly 80% occurring only once. The sequenced material came from peripheral blood. These receptors came from a woman in her sixties or seventies with acute or convalescent COVID-19. The CDR3 runs from the conserved cysteine through the conserved F or W. The size field is filled for only some rows; it gives once, few, many or a size class.

cdr3_aa v_call clone_size j_call
CASSLGENSYNEQFF TRBV5-1 NA TRBJ2-1
CASSLGGRGAGNTIYF TRBV11-2 once TRBJ1-3
CASSEQGALSNQPQHF TRBV6-1 many TRBJ1-5
CASSDSTQRKTQYF TRBV2 NA TRBJ2-5
CASSQDHPSGLGTYNEQFF TRBV3-1/TRBV3-2 NA TRBJ2-1
CASTTRAGGSPLHF TRBV10-2 NA TRBJ1-6
CASSLTPDRGSPLHF TRBV7-3 NA TRBJ1-6
CSVRTDQETQYF TRBV29-1 NA TRBJ2-5
CASSIAGEGYEQYF TRBV19 NA TRBJ2-7
CASSEGTYTEAFF TRBV7-3 NA TRBJ1-1
CASSYSRGSGANVLTF TRBV6-6 NA TRBJ2-6
CASSRDRGLDLFF TRBV7-2 NA TRBJ1-4
CATSNIRAPTDTQYF TRBV15 few TRBJ2-3
CASSIRAGVGNEQFF TRBV19 NA TRBJ2-1
CASSIGGGTGGVQPQHF TRBV19 NA TRBJ1-5
CASSYGSNSYNEQFF TRBV6-6 NA TRBJ2-1
CASSQLSGPKIDTDTQYF TRBV3-1/TRBV3-2 NA TRBJ2-3
CASSLRRLAGGPGTGELFF TRBV5-6 NA TRBJ2-2
CASSQSSLLRLAGGNEQFF TRBV7-8 NA TRBJ2-1
CASSPRLVINEQFF TRBV3-1/TRBV3-2 NA TRBJ2-1
CASSHGGGYTF TRBV3-1/TRBV3-2 NA TRBJ1-2
CASSLLSGAGEQYF TRBV27 NA TRBJ2-7
CASRAGTGGNEQFF TRBV6-6 many TRBJ2-1
CASRQVPNTEAFF TRBV7-9 NA TRBJ1-1
CASSLTGQDYGYTF TRBV5-4 NA TRBJ1-2
CASSLGQGLTNEKLFF TRBV2 NA TRBJ1-4
CASSKGPGTGNTGELFF TRBV21-1 few TRBJ2-2
CASSLRLAGVGNEQFF TRBV19 NA TRBJ2-1
CASSWGGEFYTEAFF TRBV5-1 NA TRBJ1-1
CATSDDRGIEKLFF TRBV15 NA TRBJ1-4
CASSEGLAGLYTGELFF TRBV10-2 few TRBJ2-2
CASRSGGSYNEQFF TRBV6-5 NA TRBJ2-1
CASSQEGGTQAFF TRBV3-1/TRBV3-2 NA TRBJ1-1
CASSQRTYNEQFF TRBV19 few TRBJ2-1
CASSVGQGANVGGYTF TRBV5-1 NA TRBJ1-2
CASSQRPDTEAFF TRBV7-3 many TRBJ1-1
CASSSYRGQETQYF TRBV21-1 NA TRBJ2-5
CASSNLAPNEQFF TRBV19 NA TRBJ2-1
CASSLPGQGLNEQFF TRBV19 NA TRBJ2-1
CASSLTRDLSYEQYF TRBV27 NA TRBJ2-7
CASSLMFRGETQYF TRBV11-2 once TRBJ2-5
CASSLTHRGLDGYTF TRBV7-3 NA TRBJ1-2
CASSATVNTEAFF TRBV19 NA TRBJ1-1
CAWVDRTDRYEQYF TRBV30 once TRBJ2-7
CASSYSKSVRRATEAFF TRBV6-2/TRBV6-3 NA TRBJ1-1
CASSLGTADNSPLHF TRBV7-3 NA TRBJ1-6
CASSEHEETQYF TRBV6-1 NA TRBJ2-5
CASSLFYKTLADEISSYNEQFF TRBV13 NA TRBJ2-1
CASSQGLPGDTQYF TRBV14 NA TRBJ2-3
CASSSQASDTQYF TRBV7-3 NA TRBJ2-3
CASSSGGLGTPSQYF TRBV28 NA TRBJ2-7
CASKRLTSTGELFF TRBV2 NA TRBJ2-2
CASSVGPSGSWSTGELFF TRBV9 few TRBJ2-2
CATSDLSLQAGTQYF TRBV24-1 NA TRBJ2-3
CASSLVLAGHTDTQYF TRBV7-9 NA TRBJ2-3
CASSPPPGLAGSGQFF TRBV19 NA TRBJ2-1
CASSYRHGQYQPQHF TRBV6-2/TRBV6-3 NA TRBJ1-5
CASSIGRADTYEQYF TRBV19 NA TRBJ2-7
CASSYGAGGAGELFF TRBV6-6 NA TRBJ2-2
CASSPPQGTEAFF TRBV18 NA TRBJ1-1